These T cell receptor beta chains were read from a single sample in a study of T cells in localized non-small cell lung cancer. Generated by immunoSEQ multiplex PCR, the TCRdb table keeps only in-frame clones and is missing some. The profile shows 13,000 to 15,000 clones, about 80% of them singletons. Sample: peripheral blood, taken before any cancer treatment. The source of these receptors is a female donor aged 60 or older with stage I squamous cell lung carcinoma. Each CDR3 is given without its conserved first and last residue. The order of the fields is V gene, D gene, J gene, CDR3 protein. A D gene is named only where the DNA matches it firmly.

V: TRBV10-3
D: .
J: TRBJ1-5
CDR3: AISPEGSNQPQH

V: TRBV5-1
D: .
J: TRBJ2-2
CDR3: ASSPGQTNTGELF

V: TRBV29-1
D: .
J: TRBJ2-3
CDR3: SVRASTDTQY

V: TRBV21-1
D: .
J: TRBJ2-1
CDR3: ASSNPGQGAYNEQF

V: TRBV7-2
D: TRBD1
J: TRBJ2-3
CDR3: ASSARQGGSTDTQY

V: TRBV2
D: .
J: TRBJ2-5
CDR3: ASSGSWSETQY

V: TRBV5-1
D: .
J: TRBJ1-4
CDR3: ASSLGNSRGNEKLF

V: TRBV14
D: .
J: TRBJ2-3
CDR3: ASSNSLSSSTDTQY

V: TRBV11-3
D: TRBD1
J: TRBJ1-2
CDR3: ASSPGTGGIYGYT

V: TRBV2
D: .
J: TRBJ2-3
CDR3: ASNQGGITDTQY

V: TRBV11-2
D: .
J: TRBJ1-1
CDR3: ASSRQAPSTEAF

V: TRBV13
D: .
J: TRBJ2-5
CDR3: ASSPPGGAIETQY

V: TRBV27
D: TRBD2
J: TRBJ2-5
CDR3: ASSLAGGRETQY

V: TRBV7-9
D: .
J: TRBJ1-3
CDR3: ASRPGNSGNTIY

V: TRBV19
D: .
J: TRBJ2-2
CDR3: ASSIRRGTNTGELF

V: TRBV10-3
D: .
J: TRBJ2-4
CDR3: AITQSGAGTQY

V: TRBV2
D: .
J: TRBJ1-1
CDR3: ASSEEAGIEAF

V: TRBV7-2
D: .
J: TRBJ2-1
CDR3: ASSIGGNEQF

V: TRBV19
D: TRBD1
J: TRBJ2-7
CDR3: ASSRGTVLHYEQY

V: TRBV6-6
D: .
J: TRBJ1-2
CDR3: ASSYRGGRGHGYT

V: TRBV14
D: .
J: TRBJ1-2
CDR3: ASSQDRQIYGYT

V: TRBV5-5
D: TRBD1
J: TRBJ1-6
CDR3: ASSRDRGDNSPLH

V: TRBV18
D: .
J: TRBJ2-3
CDR3: ASSQLDSTDTQY

V: TRBV4-3
D: .
J: TRBJ1-5
CDR3: ASSQSTGDQPQH

V: TRBV5-4
D: .
J: TRBJ2-5
CDR3: ASSSGGGKETQY

V: TRBV7-3
D: .
J: TRBJ2-5
CDR3: ASSLTPQETQY

V: TRBV5-4
D: .
J: TRBJ2-1
CDR3: ASSPDGAGEQF

V: TRBV19
D: TRBD1
J: TRBJ1-2
CDR3: ASSANRGREYGYT

V: TRBV5-6
D: .
J: TRBJ1-6
CDR3: ASSSPGTQNSPLH

V: TRBV18
D: .
J: TRBJ2-5
CDR3: ASSPNGIEETQY

V: TRBV29-1
D: TRBD1
J: TRBJ1-4
CDR3: SVVTGEKLF

V: TRBV7-5
D: .
J: TRBJ1-2
CDR3: VRSPDRDGPNYGYT

V: TRBV5-1
D: TRBD1
J: TRBJ2-7
CDR3: ASSLSGQGAYEQY

V: TRBV11-2
D: .
J: TRBJ2-2
CDR3: ASSSYPDPATGELF

V: TRBV11-2
D: .
J: TRBJ2-1
CDR3: ASRTSRGGNEQF

V: TRBV19
D: TRBD1
J: TRBJ1-2
CDR3: ASSIEGRGLSGYT

V: TRBV19
D: TRBD2
J: TRBJ2-7
CDR3: ASSIMTGRYEQY

V: TRBV19
D: TRBD1
J: TRBJ2-7
CDR3: ASSMRRGRTYEQY

V: TRBV9
D: .
J: TRBJ1-1
CDR3: ASSVGTVQNTEAF

V: TRBV4-2
D: .
J: TRBJ1-5
CDR3: ASSQAMGGNQPQH

V: TRBV7-9
D: TRBD1
J: TRBJ2-1
CDR3: ASPQGDSYNEQF

V: TRBV5-1
D: .
J: TRBJ2-2
CDR3: ASSLVRSNTGELF

V: TRBV5-1
D: TRBD2
J: TRBJ2-1
CDR3: ASSLDTSGHYNEQF

V: TRBV9
D: .
J: TRBJ1-3
CDR3: ASSVGWGAIGNTIY

V: TRBV7-2
D: TRBD2
J: TRBJ2-1
CDR3: ASSFKSGGALSYNEQF

V: TRBV9
D: .
J: TRBJ1-2
CDR3: ASSLGRIYT

V: TRBV19
D: .
J: TRBJ1-5
CDR3: ASRKGLRGGPPNQPQH

V: TRBV9
D: .
J: TRBJ2-1
CDR3: ASSVGLSLGNEQF

V: TRBV7-9
D: .
J: TRBJ2-4
CDR3: ASSSGSTLAKNIQY